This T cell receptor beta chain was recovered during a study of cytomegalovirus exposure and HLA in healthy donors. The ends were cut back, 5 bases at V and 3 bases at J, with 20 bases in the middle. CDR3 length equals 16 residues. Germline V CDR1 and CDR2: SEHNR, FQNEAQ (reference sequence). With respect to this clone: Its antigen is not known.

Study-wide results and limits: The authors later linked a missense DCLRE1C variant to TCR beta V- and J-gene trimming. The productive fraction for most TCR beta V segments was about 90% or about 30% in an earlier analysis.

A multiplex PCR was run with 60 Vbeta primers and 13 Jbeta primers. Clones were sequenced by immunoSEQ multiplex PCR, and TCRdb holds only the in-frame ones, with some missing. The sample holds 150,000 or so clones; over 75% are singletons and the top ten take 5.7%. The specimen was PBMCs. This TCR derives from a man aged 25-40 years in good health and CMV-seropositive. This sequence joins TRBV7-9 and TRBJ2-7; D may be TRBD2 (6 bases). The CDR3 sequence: CASSPPRGVSHYEQYF. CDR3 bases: TGTGCCAGCAGCCCGCCCCGCGGGGTATCTCACTACGAGCAGTACTTC.